This entry describes one T cell receptor (beta chain). The sample is drawn from a study of T cell changes during pregnancy in multiple sclerosis. The V end was cut by 7 bases, the J end by 5 bases, with 4 bases between. CDR1 SGHTS and CDR2 YDEGEE come from the germline V gene. The CDR3 extends over 10 amino acids. Method: immunoSEQ multiplex PCR; TCRdb's copy keeps in-frame clones and lacks some. Among roughly 80,000 clones listed, 92% were seen once. The rearrangement joins TRBV5-8 to TRBJ1-5; D call uncertain. The clonotype originates from a female donor with multiple sclerosis, enrolled in a pregnancy study. The sequencing here drew on peripheral blood, taken before pregnancy. CDR3 bases: TGTGCCAGCCAGGATCAGCCCCAGCATTTT. Translated, it gives CASQDQPQHF.